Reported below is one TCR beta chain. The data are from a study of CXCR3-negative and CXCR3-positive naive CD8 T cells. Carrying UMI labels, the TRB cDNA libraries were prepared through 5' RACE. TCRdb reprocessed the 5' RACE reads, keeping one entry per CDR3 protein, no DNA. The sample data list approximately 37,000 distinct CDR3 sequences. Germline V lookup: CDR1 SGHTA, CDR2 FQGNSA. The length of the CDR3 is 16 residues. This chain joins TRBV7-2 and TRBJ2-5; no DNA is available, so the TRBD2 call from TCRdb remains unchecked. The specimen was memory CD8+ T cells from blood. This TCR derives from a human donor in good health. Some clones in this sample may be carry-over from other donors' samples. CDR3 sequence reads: CATGPIGLAGQETQYF.